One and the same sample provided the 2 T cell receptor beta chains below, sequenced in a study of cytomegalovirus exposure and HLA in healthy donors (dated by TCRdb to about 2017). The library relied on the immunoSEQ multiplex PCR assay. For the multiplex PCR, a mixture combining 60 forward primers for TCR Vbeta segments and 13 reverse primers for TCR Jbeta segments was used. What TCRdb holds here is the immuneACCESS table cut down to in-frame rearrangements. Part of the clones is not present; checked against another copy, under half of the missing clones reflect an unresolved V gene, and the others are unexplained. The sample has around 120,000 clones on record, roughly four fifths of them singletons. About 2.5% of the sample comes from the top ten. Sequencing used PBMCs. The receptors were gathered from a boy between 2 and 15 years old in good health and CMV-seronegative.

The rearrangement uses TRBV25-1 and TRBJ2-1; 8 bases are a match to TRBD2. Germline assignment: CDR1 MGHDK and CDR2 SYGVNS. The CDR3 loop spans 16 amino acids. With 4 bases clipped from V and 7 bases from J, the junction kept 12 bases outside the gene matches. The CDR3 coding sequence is TGTGCCAGCAGTGCCACATCGGGACTAGTCGCTAATGAGCAGTTCTTC. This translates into CASSATSGLVANEQFF.

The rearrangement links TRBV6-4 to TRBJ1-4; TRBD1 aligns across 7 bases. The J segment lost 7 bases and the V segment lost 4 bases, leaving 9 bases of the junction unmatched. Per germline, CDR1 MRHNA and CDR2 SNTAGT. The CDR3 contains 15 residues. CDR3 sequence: CASSATGTAAEKLFF. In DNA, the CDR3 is TGTGCCAGCAGTGCAACCGGGACAGCCGCTGAAAAACTGTTTTTT.